This T cell receptor (beta chain) was retrieved from a study of blood T cell repertoires in COVID-19. Turning to the study itself: From the United States, Italy and Spain came samples of acute and convalescent COVID-19. T cells, B-cell-depleted T cells, or PBMCs provided the cDNA or gDNA that served as material.

Authors' processing steps: Reference gene primer amplification yielded estimated nucleated cell counts. Using immunoSEQ multiplex PCR, the repertoire was profiled, and TCRdb retains in-frame clones only, with some absent. V and J calls and clone size are copied from that table; D and trimming were computed from the DNA. This table holds some 43,000 clones, 87% found once. The CDR3 sequence is 13 residues long. Germline CDR1 and CDR2: SGDLS and YYNGEE. V shed 8 bases and J shed 8 bases, with 19 bases lying between them. This clonotype originated in a man aged 55 to 70 with active COVID-19. The material sequenced was peripheral blood. The chain has TRBV9 and TRBJ1-1, with D possibly being TRBD1 (5 bases). CDR3 sequence (DNA): TGTGCCAGTGCCCCTATGGGGCAGACGGAAGCTTTCTTT. It is translated as CASAPMGQTEAFF.